These 27 T cell receptor beta chains were all obtained from the same sample, sequenced in a study of blood T cell repertoires in COVID-19 (dated by TCRdb to the early 2020s). The library was prepared using the immunoSEQ multiplex PCR assay. TCRdb limited this immuneACCESS table to in-frame rearrangements with V and J called. A share of clones is missing; checked studies link under half to unresolved V genes, and the rest is unexplained. Present in this sample are 250,000 to 350,000 clones, approximately 88% of which were seen just once. Jointly, the top ten make up over 6% of the sample. Sequenced input: peripheral blood. These receptors were taken from a woman in her twenties or thirties who had recovered from COVID-19.

The chain joins TRBV9 to TRBJ1-1, with D perhaps TRBD1 (6 bases). Per germline, CDR1 SGDLS and CDR2 YYNGEE. Trimming removed 7 bases from V and 6 bases from J, with 25 bases in between. This CDR3 spans 16 amino acids. The CDR3 here is CASGRAGQGRLAEAFF. The CDR3 DNA follows: TGTGCCAGCGGGCGTGCTGGGCAGGGGCGCTTGGCTGAAGCTTTCTTT.

V is TRBV19 and J is TRBJ1-1, with unresolved D. The CDR3 extends over 16 amino acids. The germline CDR1 and CDR2 sequences are LNHDA and SQIVND (reference sequence). V was trimmed by 6 bases and J by 0 bases, leaving 17 bases between them. CDR3 amino acids: CASSEVKPSLNTEAFF. In DNA form, the CDR3 reads TGTGCCAGTAGCGAGGTCAAACCGAGCCTGAACACTGAAGCTTTCTTT. The complete variable domain, with remaining parts taken from reference TRBV19 and TRBJ1-1, reads DGGITQSPKYLFRKEGQNVTLSCEQNLNHDAMYWYRQDPGQGLRLIYYSQIVNDFQKGDIAEGYSVSREKKESFPLTVTSAQKNPTAFYLCASSEVKPSLNTEAFFGQGTRLTVV.

V and J are TRBV15 and TRBJ2-4; a possible D gene is TRBD2 (7 bases). The CDR3 is 17 residues long. V shed 0 bases and J shed 5 bases, with 17 bases lying between them. Germline CDR1 reads LNHNV; CDR2 reads YYDKDF (reference sequence). CDR3 bases: TGTGCCACCAGCAGAGATCCCCGGGGGGCGATTGAAAACATTCAGTACTTC. The encoded protein is CATSRDPRGAIENIQYF.

The V call is TRBV28, the J call TRBJ2-7; D possibly corresponds to TRBD2 (5 bases). The germline V and J ends were trimmed by 8 bases and 3 bases, with 14 bases remaining between them. In germline, CDR1 is MDHEN, CDR2 SYDVKM. The length of the CDR3 is 13 residues. The CDR3 DNA sequence: TGTGCCAGCGGAGTTGTCGGGGTCTACGAGCAGTACTTC. Residues: CASGVVGVYEQYF.

This rearrangement joins TRBV11-3 to TRBJ2-5; 8 nucleotides align to TRBD2. V shed 5 bases and J 5 bases; nucleotides not matched to a gene: 7. The germline CDR1 and CDR2 sequences are SGHNT and YENEEA. The CDR3 covers 14 residues. CDR3: CASSPSPGGETQYF. Here the CDR3 DNA reads TGTGCCAGCAGCCCCTCCCCGGGAGGGGAGACCCAGTACTTC.

This chain uses TRBV13 with TRBJ2-7; D is perhaps TRBD1 (5 bases). Trimming shortened V by 0 bases and J by 2 bases, and 5 bases separated the two germline ends. The CDR3 has 13 residues. Per the germline V gene, CDR1 is PRHDT and CDR2 is FYEKMQ (reference sequence). The CDR3 DNA reads TGTGCCAGCAGCTTAGGGGGGCCCTACGAGCAGTACTTC. It yields the protein CASSLGGPYEQYF.

The V and J genes are TRBV10-3 and TRBJ2-1; 10 nucleotides match TRBD2. Germline CDR1 ENHRY, CDR2 SYGVKD. V lost 3 bases to trimming and J lost 6 bases; unmatched junction nucleotides: 11. CDR3 length equals 17 residues. Here the CDR3 DNA reads TGTGCCATCAGTGACACCTCCTTTCAGCGGGGGGGCAATGAGCAGTTCTTC. This codes for CAISDTSFQRGGNEQFF.

The J gene is TRBJ2-2, the V gene TRBV5-4; tentatively, D is TRBD2 (5 bases). This CDR3 region has 15 residues. Trimming left V 0 bases short and J 6 bases short, with 12 bases between. Germline V gene lookup returns CDR1 SGHNT and CDR2 YYREEE (reference sequence). The CDR3 DNA sequence: TGTGCCAGCAGCTTGGGCAGGACTCTCTCCGGGGAGCTGTTTTTT. Encoded protein: CASSLGRTLSGELFF.

The CDR3 nucleotides are TGCGCCAGCAGCCAAGACAGGAACACTGAAGCTTTCTTT. Translation: CASSQDRNTEAFF. The chain joins TRBV4-1 to TRBJ1-1; D gene uncertain. CDR3 length: 13 residues. Germline CDR1 MGHRA, CDR2 YSYEKL. The V end was cut by 0 bases, the J end by 1 base, with 3 bases between.

Remarks on this clone: At one end the junction does not follow the germline gene, possibly because of a read error. The chain links TRBV29-1 to TRBJ2-3; TRBD1 matches 7 bases. Germline V gene sequence: CDR1 SQVTM, CDR2 ANQGSEA. The CDR3 runs to 13 residues. CDR3: CSPRDRNTNTQYF. The CDR3 DNA reads as TGCAGCCCCCGGGACAGAAACACAAATACGCAGTATTTT.

Concerning this clone: Mismatch with germline at one junction end may stem from a read error. The rearrangement uses TRBV6-6 and TRBJ1-6, with unresolved D. Per the germline V gene, CDR1 is MNHNY and CDR2 is SVGAGI (reference sequence). This CDR3 contains 12 residues. CDR3 in amino acids: CASSYSPNGPRF. As DNA, the CDR3 is TGTGCCAGCAGTTACTCGCCAAATGGTCCCAGATTT.

The gene calls are TRBV28 and TRBJ1-2; 7 nucleotides line up with TRBD1. The germline V gene has CDR1 MDHEN and CDR2 SYDVKM. V was pared by 6 bases and J by 1 base, with 8 bases of the junction left unmatched. The CDR3 length is 15 residues. The CDR3 sequence: CASSQGGSDNYGYTF. The DNA of the CDR3 is TGTGCCAGCAGCCAGGGGGGCAGTGATAACTATGGCTACACCTTC.

The chain couples TRBV12-3 or TRBV12-4 to TRBJ2-3; a possible D gene is TRBD1 (5 bases). This CDR3 is built from 13 residues. The V end lost 1 base, the J end lost 6 bases, and 8 bases lay between the germline ends. In DNA, the CDR3 is TGTGCCAGCAGTTTAGTAGGGGCGGATACGCAGTATTTT. Amino acids: CASSLVGADTQYF.

The sample holds one count of this clone. The V and J genes are TRBV3-1 (or the pseudogene TRBV3-2) and TRBJ1-4; unclear D gene. This CDR3 is 12 amino acids long. Germline loops: CDR1 LGHDT, CDR2 YNNKEL (reference sequence). The V gene lost 7 bases and the J gene lost 6 bases, with 9 bases spanning the gap. The CDR3 nucleotides read TGTGCCAGCATCTCCTATGATGAAAAACTGTTTTTT. Translated, it gives CASISYDEKLFF.

This clone has only one observation. The J gene is TRBJ1-1, the V gene TRBV18; D call uncertain. The CDR3 has 14 amino acids. V lost 4 bases to trimming and J lost 1 base, with 10 bases between them. Germline V gene data show CDR1 as KGHSH and CDR2 as LQKENI. The DNA for the CDR3 is TGTGCCAGCTCACTACCGGGCAGGAACACTGAAGCTTTCTTT. Protein: CASSLPGRNTEAFF.

The V and J genes are TRBV11-3 and TRBJ2-2; D is possibly TRBD1 (5 bases). V was pared by 2 bases and J by 9 bases, with 13 bases between. CDR1 is SGHNT and CDR2 is YENEEA in the germline V gene. There are 14 residues in the CDR3. CDR3 region: CASSLFTGSRELFF. The CDR3 DNA reads as TGTGCCAGCAGCTTATTTACAGGATCCAGGGAGCTGTTTTTT.

The rearrangement uses TRBV19 and TRBJ1-1; 9 nucleotides line up with TRBD1. Germline loops: CDR1 LNHDA, CDR2 SQIVND (reference sequence). V was pared by 7 bases and J by 4 bases, with 7 bases of the junction left unmatched. This CDR3 is 14 amino acids long. The CDR3 nucleotides read TGTGCCAGTACCTCGCCGACAGGGGGCACTGAAGCTTTCTTT. It codes for CASTSPTGGTEAFF.

The rearrangement uses TRBV18 and TRBJ2-3, with 7 bases that match TRBD2. J gave up 2 bases and V 2 bases, and 10 bases lay outside the gene matches. The CDR3 is 17 residues long. The germline CDR1 and CDR2 sequences are KGHSH and LQKENI. The CDR3 loop is CASSPLTSRKDTDTQYF. In nucleotides, the CDR3 is TGTGCCAGCTCACCATTGACTAGCAGGAAAGACACAGATACGCAGTATTTT.

As DNA, the CDR3 is TGTGCCAGCAGCGAAACAGGGACCTATGGCTACACCTTC. Protein product: CASSETGTYGYTF. This chain joins TRBV28 and TRBJ1-2; tentatively, D is TRBD1 (6 bases). V lost 6 bases and J 4 bases, leaving 12 bases between the germline ends. The CDR3 consists of 13 residues. Germline loops: CDR1 MDHEN, CDR2 SYDVKM.

The genes are TRBV2 and TRBJ1-6, with 10 bases identical to TRBD1. V gave up 6 bases and J gave up 10 bases; unmatched junction bases: 3. Germline CDR1 reads SNHLY; CDR2 reads FYNNEI. The CDR3 is 13 amino acids. The CDR3 protein is CASRRDRGSPLHF. DNA of the CDR3: TGTGCCAGCAGGAGGGACAGGGGATCACCCCTCCACTTT.

The V gene is TRBV10-3, the J gene TRBJ2-7; 8 bases are a match to TRBD1. The V gene's germline CDR1 is ENHRY and CDR2 SYGVKD. This CDR3 region has 14 residues. J gave up 1 base and V 7 bases, and 6 bases lay outside the gene matches. CDR3 loop: CAITTGQGSYEQYF. DNA of the CDR3: TGTGCCATCACCACAGGACAGGGTTCCTACGAGCAGTACTTC.

The J gene is TRBJ1-1, the V gene TRBV4-1, with D maybe TRBD1 (5 bases). Germline V gene data show CDR1 as MGHRA and CDR2 as YSYEKL. Between the trimmed V and J ends, which lost 0 bases and 3 bases, there was a span of 8 bases. The CDR3 length is 14 residues. The CDR3 sequence is CASSQEGAYTEAFF. The CDR3 nucleotides read TGCGCCAGCAGCCAAGAAGGGGCTTACACTGAAGCTTTCTTT.

This sequence joins TRBV4-2 and TRBJ1-2; 7 nucleotides align to TRBD1. CDR3 length: 15 amino acids. Trimming cost V 1 base and J 4 bases; bases outside gene matches: 6. Per germline, CDR1 LGHNA and CDR2 YNFKEQ. The CDR3 spells CASSQVVEGAYGYTF. CDR3 nucleotides: TGTGCCAGCAGCCAAGTCGTCGAGGGGGCCTATGGCTACACCTTC.

The rearrangement uses TRBV10-3 and TRBJ1-4, with unresolved D. The germline CDR1 and CDR2 sequences are ENHRY and SYGVKD. V gave up 6 bases and J gave up 4 bases, with 9 bases separating them. The CDR3 runs to 13 residues. The CDR3: CAIRPPDNEKLFF. The CDR3 DNA reads TGTGCCATCAGACCCCCAGATAATGAAAAACTGTTTTTT.

The chain carries TRBV4-2 and TRBJ2-2; D ambiguous. The germline V and J ends were trimmed by 3 bases and 0 bases, with 5 bases remaining between them. This CDR3 spans 14 amino acids. Germline V gene lookup returns CDR1 LGHNA and CDR2 YNFKEQ. CDR3 loop: CASSHRTNTGELFF. The CDR3, as DNA: TGTGCCAGCAGCCACCGTACGAACACCGGGGAGCTGTTTTTT.

This clone has more than one count but fewer than ten. The rearrangement links TRBV3-1 (or the pseudogene TRBV3-2) to TRBJ1-2; D remains ambiguous. Germline loops: CDR1 LGHDT, CDR2 YNNKEL (reference sequence). CDR3 size: 12 residues. Deletions cut 1 base from V and 4 bases from J, with 4 bases between. DNA of the CDR3: TGTGCCAGCAGCCAAGCGGGCTATGGCTACACCTTC. Encoded protein: CASSQAGYGYTF.

The CDR3 sequence: CASSLAESSYNEQFF. DNA for the CDR3: TGCGCCAGCAGCTTAGCGGAGAGCTCCTACAATGAGCAGTTCTTC. The rearrangement joins TRBV5-1 to TRBJ2-1, with a weak D call TRBD2 (5 bases). Trimming took off 2 bases at V and 0 bases at J, with 9 bases between the two ends. CDR3 size: 15 residues. Germline V lookup: CDR1 SGHRS, CDR2 YFSETQ.